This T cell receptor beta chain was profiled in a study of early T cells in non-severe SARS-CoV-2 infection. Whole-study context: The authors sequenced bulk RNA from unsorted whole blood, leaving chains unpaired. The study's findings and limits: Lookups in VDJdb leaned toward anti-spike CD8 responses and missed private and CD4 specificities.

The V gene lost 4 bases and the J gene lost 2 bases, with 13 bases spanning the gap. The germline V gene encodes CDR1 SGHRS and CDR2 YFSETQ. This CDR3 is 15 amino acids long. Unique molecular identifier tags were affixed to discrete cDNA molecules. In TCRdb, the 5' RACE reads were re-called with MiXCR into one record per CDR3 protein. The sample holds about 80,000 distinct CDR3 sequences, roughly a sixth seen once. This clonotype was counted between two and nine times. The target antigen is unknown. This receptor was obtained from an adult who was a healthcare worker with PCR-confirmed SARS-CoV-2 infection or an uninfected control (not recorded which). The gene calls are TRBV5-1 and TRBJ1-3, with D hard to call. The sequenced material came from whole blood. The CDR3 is CASSPDVFPGNTIYF. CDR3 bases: TGCGCCAGCAGCCCTGACGTGTTCCCTGGAAACACCATATATTTT.